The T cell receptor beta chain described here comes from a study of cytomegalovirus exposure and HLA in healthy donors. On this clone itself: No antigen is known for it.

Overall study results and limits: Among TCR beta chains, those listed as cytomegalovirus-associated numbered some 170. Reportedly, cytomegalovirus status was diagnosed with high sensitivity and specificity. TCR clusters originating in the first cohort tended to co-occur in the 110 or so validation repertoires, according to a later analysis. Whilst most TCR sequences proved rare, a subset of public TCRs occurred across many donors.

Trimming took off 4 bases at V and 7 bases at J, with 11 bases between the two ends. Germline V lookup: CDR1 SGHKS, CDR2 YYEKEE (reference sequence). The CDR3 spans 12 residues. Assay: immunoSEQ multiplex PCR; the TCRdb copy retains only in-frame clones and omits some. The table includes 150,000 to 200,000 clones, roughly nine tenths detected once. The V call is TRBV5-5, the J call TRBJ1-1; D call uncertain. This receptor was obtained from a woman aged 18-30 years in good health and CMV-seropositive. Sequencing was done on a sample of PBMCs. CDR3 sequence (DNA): TGTGCCAGCAGCGAGGGATGGGGTGAAGCTTTCTTT. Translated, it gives CASSEGWGEAFF.